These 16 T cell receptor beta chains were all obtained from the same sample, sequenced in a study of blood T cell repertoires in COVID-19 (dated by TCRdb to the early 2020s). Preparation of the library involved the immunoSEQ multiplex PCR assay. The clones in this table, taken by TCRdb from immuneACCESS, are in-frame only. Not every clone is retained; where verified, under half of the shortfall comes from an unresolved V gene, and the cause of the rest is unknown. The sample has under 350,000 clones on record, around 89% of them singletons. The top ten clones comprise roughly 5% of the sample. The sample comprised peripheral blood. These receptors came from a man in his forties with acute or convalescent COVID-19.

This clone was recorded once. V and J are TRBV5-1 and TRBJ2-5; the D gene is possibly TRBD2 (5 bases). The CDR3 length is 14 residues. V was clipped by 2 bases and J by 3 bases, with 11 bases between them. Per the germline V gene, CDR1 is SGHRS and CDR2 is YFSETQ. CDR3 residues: CASSFGGSEETQYF. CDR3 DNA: TGCGCCAGCAGCTTTGGTGGTAGCGAAGAGACCCAGTACTTC.

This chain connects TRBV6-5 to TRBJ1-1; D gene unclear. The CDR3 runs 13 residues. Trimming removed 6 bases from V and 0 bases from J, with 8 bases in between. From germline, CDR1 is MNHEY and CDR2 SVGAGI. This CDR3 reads CASSPYLNTEAFF. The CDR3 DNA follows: TGTGCCAGCAGCCCATACTTGAACACTGAAGCTTTCTTT.

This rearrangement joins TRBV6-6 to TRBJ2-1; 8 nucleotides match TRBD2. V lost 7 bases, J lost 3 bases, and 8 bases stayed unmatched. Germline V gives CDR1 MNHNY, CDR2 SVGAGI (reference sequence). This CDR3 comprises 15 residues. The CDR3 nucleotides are TGTGCCAGCACCTACGGGGGGGTAAGCTACAATGAGCAGTTCTTC. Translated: CASTYGGVSYNEQFF.

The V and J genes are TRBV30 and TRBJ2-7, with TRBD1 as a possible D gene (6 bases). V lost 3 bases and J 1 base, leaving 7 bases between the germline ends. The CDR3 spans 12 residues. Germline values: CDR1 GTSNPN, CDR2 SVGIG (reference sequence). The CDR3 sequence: CAWRDSSYEQYF. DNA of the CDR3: TGTGCCTGGAGGGACAGTTCCTACGAGCAGTACTTC.

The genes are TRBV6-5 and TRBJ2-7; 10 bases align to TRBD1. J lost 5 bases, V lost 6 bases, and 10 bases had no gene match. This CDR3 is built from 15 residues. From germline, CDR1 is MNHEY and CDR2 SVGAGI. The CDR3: CASSQGDRGAHEQYF. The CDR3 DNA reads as TGTGCCAGCAGCCAGGGGGACAGGGGCGCCCACGAGCAGTACTTC.

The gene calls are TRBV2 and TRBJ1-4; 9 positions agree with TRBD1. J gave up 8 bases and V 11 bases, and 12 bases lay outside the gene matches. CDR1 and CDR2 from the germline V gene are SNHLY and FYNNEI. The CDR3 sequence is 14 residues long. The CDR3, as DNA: TGTGCCTGTGAAAGGGACAGGGATAGGGAAAAACTGTTTTTT. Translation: CACERDRDREKLFF.

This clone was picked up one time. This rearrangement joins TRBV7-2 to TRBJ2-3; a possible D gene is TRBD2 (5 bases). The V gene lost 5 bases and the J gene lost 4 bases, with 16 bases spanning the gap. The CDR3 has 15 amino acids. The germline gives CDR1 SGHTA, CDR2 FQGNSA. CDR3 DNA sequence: TGTGCCAGCAGCCAGGACGGCTTGAGGGCAGATACGCAGTATTTT. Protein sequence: CASSQDGLRADTQYF.

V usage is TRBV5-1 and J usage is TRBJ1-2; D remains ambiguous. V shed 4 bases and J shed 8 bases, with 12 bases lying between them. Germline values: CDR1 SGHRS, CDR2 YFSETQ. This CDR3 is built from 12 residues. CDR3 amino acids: CASSNPAEGYTF. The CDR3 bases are TGCGCCAGCAGCAACCCCGCGGAAGGCTACACCTTC.

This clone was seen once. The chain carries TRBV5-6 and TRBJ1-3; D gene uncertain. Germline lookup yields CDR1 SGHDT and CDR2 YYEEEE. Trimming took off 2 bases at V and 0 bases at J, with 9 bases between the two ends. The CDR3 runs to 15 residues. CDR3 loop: CASSFRRGSGNTIYF. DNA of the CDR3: TGTGCCAGCAGCTTCCGACGGGGCTCTGGAAACACCATATATTTT.

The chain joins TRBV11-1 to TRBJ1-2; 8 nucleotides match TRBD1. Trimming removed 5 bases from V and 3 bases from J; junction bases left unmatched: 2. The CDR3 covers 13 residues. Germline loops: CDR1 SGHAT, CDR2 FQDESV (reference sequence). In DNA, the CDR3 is TGTGCCAGCAGCAAGGACAGGGACTATGGCTACACCTTC. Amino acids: CASSKDRDYGYTF.

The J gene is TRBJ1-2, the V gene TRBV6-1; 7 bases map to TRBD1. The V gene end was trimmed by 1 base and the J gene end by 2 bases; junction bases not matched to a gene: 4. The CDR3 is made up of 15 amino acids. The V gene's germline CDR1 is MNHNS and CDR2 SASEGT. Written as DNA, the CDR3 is TGTGCCAGCAGTGAAGTCGGGACAGTGAACTATGGCTACACCTTC. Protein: CASSEVGTVNYGYTF.

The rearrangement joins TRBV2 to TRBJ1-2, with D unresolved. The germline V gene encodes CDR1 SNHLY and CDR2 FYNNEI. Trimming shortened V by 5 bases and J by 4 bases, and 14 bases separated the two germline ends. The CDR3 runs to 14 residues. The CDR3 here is CASSFGEGTYGYTF. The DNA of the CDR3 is TGTGCCAGCAGTTTTGGTGAGGGAACCTATGGCTACACCTTC.

The CDR3 region has the DNA TGCGCCAGCAGCTTGGGCACAGGGGCCACTGAAGCTTTCTTT. Its protein is CASSLGTGATEAFF. The gene calls are TRBV5-1 and TRBJ1-1; 7 nucleotides align to TRBD1. Germline V gene sequence: CDR1 SGHRS, CDR2 YFSETQ. The CDR3 is made up of 14 amino acids. The V gene end was trimmed by 0 bases and the J gene end by 4 bases; junction bases not matched to a gene: 3. The full variable domain, with the rest looked up from reference TRBV5-1 and TRBJ1-1, is KAGVTQTPRYLIKTRGQQVTLSCSPISGHRSVSWYQQTPGQGLQFLFEYFSETQRNKGNFPGRFSGRQFSNSRSEMNVSTLELGDSALYLCASSLGTGATEAFFGQGTRLTVV.

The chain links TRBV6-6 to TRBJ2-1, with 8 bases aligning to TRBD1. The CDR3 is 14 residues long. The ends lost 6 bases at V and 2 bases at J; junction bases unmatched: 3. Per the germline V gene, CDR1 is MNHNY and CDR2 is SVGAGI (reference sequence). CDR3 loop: CASRGRGPYNEQFF. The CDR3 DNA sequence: TGTGCCAGCAGAGGCAGGGGGCCCTACAATGAGCAGTTCTTC.

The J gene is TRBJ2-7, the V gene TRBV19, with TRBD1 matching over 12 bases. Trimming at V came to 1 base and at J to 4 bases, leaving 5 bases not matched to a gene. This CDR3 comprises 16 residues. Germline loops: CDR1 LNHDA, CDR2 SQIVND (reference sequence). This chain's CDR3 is CASSIGGTGGWYEQYF. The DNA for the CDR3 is TGTGCCAGTAGTATAGGAGGGACAGGGGGCTGGTACGAGCAGTACTTC.

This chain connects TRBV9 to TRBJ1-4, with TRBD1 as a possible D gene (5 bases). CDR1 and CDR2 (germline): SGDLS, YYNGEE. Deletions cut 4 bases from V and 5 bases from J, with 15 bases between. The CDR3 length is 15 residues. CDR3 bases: TGTGCCAGCAGCCGCAGGGCAAGGTCAAATGAAAAACTGTTTTTT. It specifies CASSRRARSNEKLFF.